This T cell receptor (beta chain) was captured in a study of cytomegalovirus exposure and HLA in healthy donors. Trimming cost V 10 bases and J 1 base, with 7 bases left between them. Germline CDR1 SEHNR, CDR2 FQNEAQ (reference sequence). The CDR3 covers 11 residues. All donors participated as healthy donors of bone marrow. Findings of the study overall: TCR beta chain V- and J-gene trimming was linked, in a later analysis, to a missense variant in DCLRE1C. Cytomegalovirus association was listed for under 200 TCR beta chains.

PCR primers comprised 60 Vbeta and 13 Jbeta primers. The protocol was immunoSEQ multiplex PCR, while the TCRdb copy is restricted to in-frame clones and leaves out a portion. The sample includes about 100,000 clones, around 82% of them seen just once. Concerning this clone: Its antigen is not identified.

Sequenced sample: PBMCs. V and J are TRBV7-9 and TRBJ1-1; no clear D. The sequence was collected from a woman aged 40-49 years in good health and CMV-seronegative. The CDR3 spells CATAGNTEAFF. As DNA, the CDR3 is TGTGCCACCGCGGGGAACACTGAAGCTTTCTTT.